This T cell receptor beta chain was found in a study of control samples from healthy donors and cancer patients. Repertoires were generated with immunoSEQ multiplex PCR, while TCRdb's copy carries only in-frame clones and drops some. Of 170,000 or so clones listed, 94% are singletons. The germline CDR1 and CDR2 sequences are KGHSH and LQKENI. V was shortened by 3 bases and J by 3 bases, with 15 bases between the two germline ends. This CDR3 region has 16 residues. The rearrangement joins TRBV18 to TRBJ1-3; D is possibly TRBD1 (5 bases). Sequenced sample: blood. The sequence derives from a woman aged 18 to 35 in good health. The CDR3 sequence: CASSPTTGASGNTIYF. For the CDR3, the DNA is TGTGCCAGCTCACCTACCACCGGGGCCAGTGGAAACACCATATATTTT.